This TCR beta chain was sequenced in a study of T cells expressing NK-cell markers. As for the study in general: Beta-chain profiling covered CD3+CD56+NKG2C+, CD3+CD56+NKG2C- and CD3+CD56-NKG2C+ sorted subsets. Most of the eight sequenced donors were HCMV-seropositive; one was seronegative. Overall study results and limits: The CD3+CD56-NKG2C+ fraction of a handful of donors was likewise dominated by these clonotypes.

For each CDR3 protein, TCRdb gives one entry from its re-call of the 5' RACE reads, without DNA. The sample includes 550,000 or so distinct CDR3 sequences. Remarks on this clonotype: Its cognate antigen is unknown.

Germline V gives CDR1 SQVTM, CDR2 ANQGSEA. The CDR3 length is 13 residues. The source is a man younger than 30 in good health. The chain is built from TRBV29-1 and TRBJ2-6; absent DNA, TCRdb's TRBD1 call cannot be checked. Material for sequencing was blood T cells: a sorted CD56 or NKG2C T cell subset, CD4+ or CD8+ T cells, or bulk PBMC T cells (not recorded which). CDR3 sequence reads: CSVGVTGANVLTF.